A single sample is the source of the 19 T cell receptor beta chains below, sequenced in a study of blood T cells in healthy people across ages. The authors ran a second PCR of 7 to 11 cycles using a sample-barcoded 5' primer and a J-beta primer mix. One entry per CDR3 protein, called by TCRdb with MiXCR from the 5' RACE reads. The data show 780,000 or so distinct CDR3 sequences, roughly 56% seen once. The specimen sequenced was blood. These receptors were taken from a man aged 40-55 years in good health.

The V call is TRBV7-2, the J call TRBJ2-7; 12 bases are shared with TRBD2. The J call may not be correct, given that the DNA end is closer to TRBJ2-5. Germline V CDR1 and CDR2: SGHTA, FQGNSA. The CDR3 has 15 amino acids. The CDR3 DNA follows: TGTGCCAGCAGCCCGACTAGCGGGAGTGCAAAGACCCAGTACTTC. It specifies CASSPTSGSAKTQYF.

The chain uses TRBV29-1 and TRBJ2-2; D remains unclear. V shed 7 bases and J shed 1 base, with 16 bases lying between them. The CDR3 spans 15 residues. Germline V gene lookup returns CDR1 SQVTM and CDR2 ANQGSEA. CDR3 nucleotides: TGCAGCGCTGTCCCTGGTGCAGGGAACACCGGGGAGCTGTTTTTT. This translates into CSAVPGAGNTGELFF.

This rearrangement joins TRBV27 to TRBJ2-3; TRBD2 agrees at 7 bases. The germline V gene encodes CDR1 MNHEY and CDR2 SMNVEV (reference sequence). There are 16 residues in the CDR3. Trimming removed 4 bases from V and 4 bases from J; junction bases left unmatched: 11. CDR3 sequence: CASSSDLGRHSDTQYF. DNA for the CDR3: TGTGCCAGCAGTTCCGATCTCGGGAGGCATTCAGATACGCAGTATTTT.

The J gene is TRBJ2-1, the V gene TRBV28; 7 bases are a match to TRBD2. With 4 bases clipped from V and 6 bases from J, the junction kept 9 bases outside the gene matches. The germline CDR1 and CDR2 sequences are MDHEN and SYDVKM. This CDR3 has 15 amino acids. DNA of the CDR3: TGTGCCAGCAGTTCCCCGGGGGGACTTATCAATGAGCAGTTCTTC. Translation gives CASSSPGGLINEQFF.

The chain carries TRBV2 and TRBJ2-1; D is ambiguous. This CDR3 region has 17 residues. Trimming cost V 8 bases and J 2 bases, with 22 bases left between them. Germline V gene sequence: CDR1 SNHLY, CDR2 FYNNEI. CDR3 in DNA: TGTGCCAGCCCTCTTATCACACAGCAGGTAGCCTACAATGAGCAGTTCTTC. Encoded protein: CASPLITQQVAYNEQFF. Drawing the rest from reference TRBV2 and TRBJ2-1, the complete variable domain is EPEVTQTPSHQVTQMGQEVILRCVPISNHLYFYWYRQILGQKVEFLVSFYNNEISEKSEIFDDQFSVERPDGSNFTLKIRSTKLEDSAMYFCASPLITQQVAYNEQFFGPGTRLTVL.

J is TRBJ2-5 and V is TRBV12-3 or TRBV12-4; 8 bases are shared with TRBD2. J was trimmed by 12 bases and V by 3 bases; bases with no gene match: 15. The CDR3 contains 15 residues. CDR3 in DNA: TGTGCCAGCAGTTTTTCCGCGGGAGGCCTGTCCGCTGAGTACTTC. It translates to CASSFSAGGLSAEYF.

V gene TRBV20-1 combines with J gene TRBJ2-4; no definite D call. V was pared by 5 bases and J by 2 bases, with 10 bases between. Germline CDR1 is DFQATT and CDR2 is SNEGSKA (reference sequence). This CDR3 has 13 amino acids. The CDR3 protein is CSALTPPKNIQYF. The CDR3 DNA follows: TGCAGTGCTTTGACCCCTCCCAAAAACATTCAGTACTTC.

This chain links TRBV20-1 with TRBJ2-3, with TRBD2 matching 9 bases. Germline CDR1 and CDR2: DFQATT and SNEGSKA (reference sequence). The J segment lost 2 bases and the V segment lost 2 bases, leaving 2 bases of the junction unmatched. The CDR3 spans 14 residues. The CDR3 reads CSARLAGYTDTQYF. The CDR3 DNA reads as TGCAGTGCTAGACTAGCGGGGTACACAGATACGCAGTATTTT.

For this clonotype: At one end, the junction sequence differs from germline, possibly due to a read error. J is TRBJ2-6 and V is TRBV4-3; weak D call: TRBD1 (5 bases). In germline, CDR1 is LGHNA, CDR2 YSLEER. CDR3 size: 19 residues. The CDR3 DNA reads TGCGCCAACAGCCCCCGACAAAGGGGCGCCCTCTCTGGGGCCAACGTCCTGACTTTC. Protein: CANSPRQRGALSGANVLTF.

The V gene is TRBV25-1, the J gene TRBJ2-1; TRBD2 matches at 11 bases. CDR3 length: 17 residues. CDR1 and CDR2 from the germline V gene are MGHDK and SYGVNS. Trimming cost V 3 bases and J 2 bases; bases outside gene matches: 6. The CDR3 bases are TGTGCCAGCAGTGACCGACTAGCGGGACTGACCTACAATGAGCAGTTCTTC. Translated, it gives CASSDRLAGLTYNEQFF.

The V call is TRBV6-5, the J call TRBJ1-6; D gene unclear. Deletions cut 0 bases from V and 5 bases from J, with 14 bases between. This CDR3 is built from 17 residues. Germline CDR1 reads MNHEY; CDR2 reads SVGAGI. The CDR3 DNA reads as TGTGCCAGCAGTTACTCGTGGAATCAGAGGCATAATTCACCCCTCCACTTT. This translates into CASSYSWNQRHNSPLHF.

There are a few counts of this clonotype. The CDR3 sequence is CATSQIWPHAEQYF. The CDR3 nucleotides read TGTGCCACCAGCCAAATATGGCCCCACGCGGAGCAGTACTTC. V gene TRBV15 combines with J gene TRBJ2-5; D gene ambiguous. The V end was cut by 5 bases, the J end by 11 bases, with 21 bases between. This CDR3 spans 14 amino acids. CDR1 and CDR2 from the germline V gene are LNHNV and YYDKDF (reference sequence).

The DNA for the CDR3 is TGTGCCAGCAGCTTAGCGTCAGGGAGAACCGGGGGCAACCAAGAGACCCAGTACTTC. Translated: CASSLASGRTGGNQETQYF. The chain joins TRBV7-2 to TRBJ2-5; the D gene could be TRBD1 or TRBD2 (6 bases each). The CDR3 runs 19 residues. Germline CDR1 SGHTA, CDR2 FQGNSA. Trimming left V 0 bases short and J 0 bases short, with 20 bases between.

The V and J genes are TRBV5-1 and TRBJ2-3; D possibly matches TRBD1 or TRBD2 (5 bases each). This CDR3 spans 16 amino acids. Germline V gene sequence: CDR1 SGHRS, CDR2 YFSETQ. The germline V and J ends were trimmed by 4 bases and 4 bases, with 19 bases remaining between them. The CDR3 region has the DNA TGCGCCAGCAGCCCGGGGATTAGTGGGGGTGCAGATACGCAGTATTTT. This codes for CASSPGISGGADTQYF.

This chain connects TRBV20-1 to TRBJ1-1, with D tentatively TRBD1 (5 bases). This CDR3 is 13 amino acids long. Per the germline V gene, CDR1 is DFQATT and CDR2 is SNEGSKA (reference sequence). V lost 7 bases and J lost 1, with 13 bases in between. The CDR3 region has the DNA TGCAGTGTATCCAGACAGCAGAACACTGAAGCTTTCTTT. Translating it yields CSVSRQQNTEAFF.

V and J are TRBV28 and TRBJ1-2, with unresolved D. This CDR3 comprises 14 residues. Trimming cost V 6 bases and J 2 bases, with 13 bases left between them. CDR1 is MDHEN and CDR2 is SYDVKM in the germline V gene. The CDR3: CASRPPNENYGYTF. The CDR3 DNA reads TGTGCCAGCAGGCCCCCTAACGAAAACTATGGCTACACCTTC.

About this clonotype: The junction does not match germline at one end; this may be a read error. This chain connects TRBV6-1 to TRBJ2-3, with 9 bases lining up with TRBD1. CDR3 length: 15 amino acids. The germline V gene encodes CDR1 MNHNS and CDR2 SASEGT. The CDR3 region is CASIEGTGPTDTQYF. DNA for the CDR3: TGTGCCAGCATTGAAGGGACAGGGCCCACAGATACGCAGTATTTT.

The gene calls are TRBV30 and TRBJ2-1; possibly TRBD1 for D (5 bases). The CDR3 consists of 12 residues. V lost 0 bases and J 11 bases, leaving 11 bases between the germline ends. The V gene's germline CDR1 is GTSNPN and CDR2 SVGIG (reference sequence). For the CDR3, the DNA is TGTGCCTGGAGTGTAGCTGGGGCTCAGCAGTTCTTC. Residues: CAWSVAGAQQFF.

The J gene is TRBJ1-2, the V gene TRBV6-1, with 9 positions matching TRBD1. The germline V gene has CDR1 MNHNS and CDR2 SASEGT. This CDR3 spans 17 amino acids. The ends lost 1 base at V and 6 bases at J; junction bases unmatched: 12. The CDR3 reads CASSEVRDRVEEDGYTF. CDR3 bases: TGTGCCAGCAGTGAAGTCCGGGACAGGGTGGAAGAGGATGGCTACACCTTC.